Sequencing of this T cell receptor beta chain was carried out in a study of metastatic and nonmetastatic thyroid tumors. CDR1 and CDR2 from the germline V gene are ENHRY and SYGVKD. The CDR3 is made up of 16 amino acids. Patients were all untreated before their thyroid surgery. About this clone: Its antigen is not known.

General study findings and limits: Malignant tumors reportedly showed significantly higher TCR beta diversity than benign nodules in both blood and tumor.

Through MiXCR, TCRdb re-clonotyped the PCR reads. Here the sample spans 7,000 to 9,500 clones, roughly 23% being singletons. This sequence originates from a female donor with papillary thyroid cancer or a benign thyroid nodule (not recorded which). Some clones in this sample may be carry-over from other donors' samples. The chain employs TRBV10-3 and TRBJ2-7; D is uncertain. The sequencing input was tumor tissue. The CDR3 region is CAAHVNCGRNLLEQYF. The CDR3 bases are TGTGCGGCGCATGTGAACTGTGGGCGCAACTTGCTCGAGCAGTACTTC.